The 23 T cell receptor beta chains reported below all come from one sample, sequenced in a study of CD8+ T cells in alopecia areata. Sequencing relied on a cDNA template that was reverse transcribed from extracted RNA. Sequencing used immunoSEQ multiplex PCR; TCRdb keeps in-frame clones, though not all of them. The sample carries 90,000 to 120,000 clones, approximately 60% recorded once. Sample: CD8+ T cells sorted from blood. The receptors shown here come from a human donor in good health.

This clone turned up a few times. One junction end does not reproduce the germline sequence, and a read error may be involved. The V gene is TRBV10-3, the J gene TRBJ1-5; D possibly corresponds to TRBD1 (5 bases). Looked up from germline, CDR1 is ENHRY and CDR2 is SYGVKD. The CDR3 spans 16 residues. The CDR3, as DNA: TGTGCCAGCAGTGAAGGAGTAGGGGAAGGGAATCAGCCCCAGCATTTT. Amino acids: CASSEGVGEGNQPQHF.

This clone was seen more than once but under ten times. The chain links TRBV9 to TRBJ2-2; 8 nucleotides agree with TRBD1. The CDR3 sequence is 15 residues long. Germline V gives CDR1 SGDLS, CDR2 YYNGEE. Trimming at V came to 3 bases and at J to 4 bases, leaving 5 bases not matched to a gene. The CDR3 DNA is TGTGCCAGCAGCGGGACAGGGCTCGGCACCGGGGAGCTGTTTTTT. It encodes CASSGTGLGTGELFF.

This clone was observed a few times. V and J are TRBV29-1 and TRBJ1-2; D is uncertain. V was cut by 0 bases and J by 8 bases, with 16 bases left in between. Germline CDR1 SQVTM, CDR2 ANQGSEA. CDR3 length equals 14 residues. The CDR3 region has the DNA TGCAGCGTTGAAGATGGTGACACCATAAGGGGCTACACCTTC. Amino acid sequence: CSVEDGDTIRGYTF.

As for this clone: Other nucleotide sequences in the sample specify the same CDR3. V and J are TRBV5-6 and TRBJ2-3, with D hard to call. V was clipped by 0 bases and J by 4 bases, with 3 bases between them. Germline V gene lookup returns CDR1 SGHDT and CDR2 YYEEEE. The CDR3 length is 12 residues. The CDR3 DNA follows: TGTGCCAGCAGCTTGGGCTCAGATACGCAGTATTTT. It encodes CASSLGSDTQYF.

The chain joins TRBV27 to TRBJ1-1; D uncertain. V was pared by 4 bases and J by 1 base, with 4 bases between. CDR1 MNHEY and CDR2 SMNVEV come from the germline V gene (reference sequence). CDR3 length: 12 residues. CDR3 in DNA: TGTGCCAGCAGTTCAACGAACACTGAAGCTTTCTTT. Its protein product is CASSSTNTEAFF.

The table lists this clone with a few counts. The DNA for the CDR3 is TGTGCCAGCAGCTTAGACAGGAAATATGGCTACACCTTC. Amino acid sequence: CASSLDRKYGYTF. This chain uses TRBV13 with TRBJ1-2, with D possibly being TRBD1 (5 bases). CDR1 is PRHDT, CDR2 FYEKMQ, per germline (reference sequence). The CDR3 is 13 amino acids. V was clipped by 1 base and J by 5 bases, with 8 bases between them.

The V call is TRBV5-5, the J call TRBJ1-5, with TRBD1 identical over 7 bases. CDR1 and CDR2 from the germline V gene are SGHKS and YYEKEE (reference sequence). V lost 3 bases, J lost 6 bases, and 12 bases stayed unmatched. This CDR3 comprises 16 residues. The CDR3 region is CASSSHPTGPGQPQHF. The CDR3 region has the DNA TGTGCCAGCAGCTCGCACCCGACAGGGCCGGGTCAGCCCCAGCATTTT. Supplemented by reference TRBV5-5 and TRBJ1-5, the full variable domain reads DAGVTQSPTHLIKTRGQQVTLRCSPISGHKSVSWYQQVLGQGPQFIFQYYEKEERGRGNFPDRFSARQFPNYSSELNVNALLLGDSALYLCASSSHPTGPGQPQHFGDGTRLSIL.

A few counts support this clone. This chain connects TRBV18 to TRBJ1-2; D uncertain. Trimming removed 6 bases from V and 4 bases from J, with 15 bases in between. CDR3 size: 14 residues. Germline-derived CDR1 and CDR2 are KGHSH and LQKENI. DNA for the CDR3: TGTGCCAGCTCCCCCACGAGGAGGCCCTATGGCTACACCTTC. Protein product: CASSPTRRPYGYTF.

This chain connects TRBV2 to TRBJ2-3; 10 bases align to TRBD2. V trimming: 5 bases; J trimming: 6 bases; junction bases outside the gene matches: 8. This CDR3 comprises 15 residues. In germline, CDR1 is SNHLY, CDR2 FYNNEI. The CDR3 loop reads CASSLLLAGEDTQYF. The DNA for the CDR3 is TGTGCCAGCAGTCTCCTCCTAGCGGGGGAGGATACGCAGTATTTT.

The chain joins TRBV5-1 to TRBJ2-5; a weak D match, TRBD1 (5 bases). Germline CDR1 reads SGHRS; CDR2 reads YFSETQ. Trimming stripped 0 bases from V and 4 bases from J, with 13 bases between. The CDR3 loop spans 15 amino acids. CDR3 nucleotides: TGCGCCAGCAGCTTGGTGGCAGGGCTTCGAGAGACCCAGTACTTC. Translated: CASSLVAGLRETQYF.

There are a few counts of this clone. The V and J genes are TRBV7-9 and TRBJ1-1, with unresolved D. V lost 8 bases to trimming and J lost 4 bases, with 17 bases between them. The CDR3 has 14 residues. Germline V gives CDR1 SEHNR, CDR2 FQNEAQ (reference sequence). In DNA, the CDR3 is TGTGCCAGCGGGCTCTTAAATGTTGGCACTGAAGCTTTCTTT. This translates into CASGLLNVGTEAFF.

The J gene is TRBJ2-1, the V gene TRBV19; 8 nucleotides match TRBD1. Germline V lookup: CDR1 LNHDA, CDR2 SQIVND (reference sequence). After removal of 1 base from V and 3 bases from J, the junction contained 2 bases not matched to a gene. The CDR3 length is 15 residues. The DNA for the CDR3 is TGTGCCAGTAGTATAGTACAGGGGGACTACAATGAGCAGTTCTTC. Residues: CASSIVQGDYNEQFF.

This sequence joins TRBV19 and TRBJ2-2; no clear D. The V and J ends lost 4 bases and 2 bases respectively, with 5 bases between them. There are 13 residues in the CDR3. Germline V gene data show CDR1 as LNHDA and CDR2 as SQIVND (reference sequence). CDR3 in amino acids: CASSTFNTGELFF. The CDR3 region has the DNA TGTGCCAGTAGTACATTCAACACCGGGGAGCTGTTTTTT.

The chain uses TRBV5-5 and TRBJ2-1; D unresolved. Germline CDR1 and CDR2: SGHKS and YYEKEE (reference sequence). Between the trimmed V and J ends, which lost 4 bases and 0 bases, there was a span of 11 bases. CDR3 length: 15 residues. As DNA, the CDR3 is TGTGCCAGCAGCGCGGCCGTTTCCTCCTACAATGAGCAGTTCTTC. It codes for CASSAAVSSYNEQFF.

The V and J genes are TRBV20-1 and TRBJ2-2; D perhaps matches TRBD2 (5 bases). This CDR3 has 11 residues. Germline CDR1 and CDR2: DFQATT and SNEGSKA (reference sequence). V lost 5 bases and J 8 bases, leaving 9 bases between the germline ends. The CDR3 spells CSAARLGELFF. CDR3 nucleotides: TGCAGTGCTGCAAGACTAGGGGAGCTGTTTTTT.

The sample holds a few counts of this clone. The chain links TRBV30 to TRBJ2-1; D possibly corresponds to TRBD1 (6 bases). V lost 3 bases and J 4 bases, leaving 10 bases between the germline ends. Per the germline V gene, CDR1 is GTSNPN and CDR2 is SVGIG (reference sequence). CDR3 length: 13 amino acids. CDR3 sequence (DNA): TGTGCCTGGAGATGGGGGCGGTACAATGAGCAGTTCTTC. It codes for CAWRWGRYNEQFF.

The V gene is TRBV7-9, the J gene TRBJ2-5, with D possibly matching TRBD2 (7 bases). Germline V gene data show CDR1 as SEHNR and CDR2 as FQNEAQ (reference sequence). The CDR3 is made up of 16 amino acids. V lost 6 bases and J lost 2, with 19 bases in between. The CDR3 reads CASSPGLAGAQETQYF. The CDR3, as DNA: TGTGCCAGCAGTCCGGGGCTGGCGGGGGCACAAGAGACCCAGTACTTC. Full variable domain (rest looked up from reference TRBV7-9 and TRBJ2-5): DTGVSQNPRHKITKRGQNVTFRCDPISEHNRLYWYRQTLGQGPEFLTYFQNEAQLEKSRLLSDRFSAERPKGSFSTLEIQRTEQGDSAMYLCASSPGLAGAQETQYFGPGTRLLVL.

V is TRBV28 and J is TRBJ2-1; maybe TRBD1 (5 bases). The CDR3 totals 13 residues. V gave up 3 bases and J gave up 9 bases, with 12 bases separating them. Germline-derived CDR1 and CDR2 are MDHEN and SYDVKM. The CDR3 sequence is CASSLRQTGEQFF. The CDR3 nucleotides read TGTGCCAGCAGTTTGAGACAGACCGGTGAGCAGTTCTTC.

CDR3 nucleotide sequence: TGCGCCAGCAGCCAAGGCGCAGGGTTTTACGAGCAGTACTTC. Translation: CASSQGAGFYEQYF. The chain carries TRBV4-3 and TRBJ2-7; possibly TRBD1 for D (5 bases). Trimming cost V 1 base and J 4 bases, with 11 bases left between them. This CDR3 region has 14 residues. The germline CDR1 and CDR2 sequences are LGHNA and YSLEER.

This clone was detected only once. The rearrangement joins TRBV30 to TRBJ2-7, with a weak D call TRBD2 (5 bases). Germline lookup yields CDR1 GTSNPN and CDR2 SVGIG (reference sequence). CDR3 size: 15 residues. V was trimmed by 1 base and J by 5 bases, leaving 18 bases between them. This CDR3 is CAWSGPPREGNEQYF. The DNA for the CDR3 is TGTGCCTGGAGTGGCCCCCCCCGGGAAGGGAACGAGCAGTACTTC.

The J gene is TRBJ2-1, the V gene TRBV18; 16 bases agree with TRBD2. Trimming removed 2 bases from V and 5 bases from J; junction bases left unmatched: 0. Germline CDR1 KGHSH, CDR2 LQKENI. The CDR3 is made up of 16 amino acids. CDR3 sequence: CASSPGTSGGDNEQFF. DNA of the CDR3: TGTGCCAGCTCACCAGGGACTAGCGGGGGGGACAATGAGCAGTTCTTC.

This clone occurred a few times. The chain recombines TRBV5-1 with TRBJ1-1; D is unclear. V was pared by 0 bases and J by 4 bases, with 4 bases between. Germline V CDR1 and CDR2: SGHRS, YFSETQ. The CDR3 length is 12 residues. The CDR3 sequence: CASSLVGTEAFF. The CDR3 nucleotides are TGCGCCAGCAGCTTGGTGGGCACTGAAGCTTTCTTT.

This chain links TRBV27 with TRBJ2-5; 10 bases are shared with TRBD2. The CDR3 contains 14 residues. The V segment lost 5 bases and the J segment 4 bases; nucleotides outside the gene matches: 4. Germline CDR1 MNHEY, CDR2 SMNVEV (reference sequence). The CDR3, as DNA: TGTGCCAGCAGTCCTAGCGGGGGCGGAGAGACCCAGTACTTC. Translation: CASSPSGGGETQYF.